This T cell receptor (beta chain) was observed in a study of response to subunit inactivated influenza vaccine. Study results and caveats: The authors put forward the suggestion that each seasonal influenza vaccination may bring in only a limited number of new T cells.

A single count supports this clonotype. What it recognizes is unknown. The CDR3 extends over 12 amino acids. Germline CDR1 and CDR2: SGHRS and YFSETQ. Deletions cut 0 bases from V and 8 bases from J, with 8 bases between. TCRdb analysed the RT-PCR reads with MiXCR anew, one entry per CDR3 protein. The sample shows roughly 760,000 distinct CDR3 sequences, about 20% of them seen only once. V usage is TRBV5-1 and J usage is TRBJ1-2, with TRBD1 as a possible D gene (5 bases). This clonotype was sampled from a man aged 50 to 59 who received an inactivated influenza vaccine. Sequencing was performed on PBMCs from blood, taken about 5 days after vaccination. CDR3 coding DNA: TGCGCCAGCAGCTTGGCGCAGGGAGGCTACACCTTC. Its protein product is CASSLAQGGYTF.